The 22 T cell receptor beta chains reported below all come from one sample, sequenced in a study of shared clonotypes between healthy human individuals. The table came from immunoSEQ multiplex PCR; TCRdb's copy has only in-frame clones and leaves some out. The data hold roughly 700,000 clones, with less than 85% observed a single time. Sample: memory CD4+ T cells sorted from blood. Subset defined: CD45RA-negative fraction. Receptors originate from a woman aged 30 to 39 in good health.

V and J are TRBV28 and TRBJ1-1, with TRBD1 matching 9 bases. Germline V gene data show CDR1 as MDHEN and CDR2 as SYDVKM. CDR3 length equals 15 residues. V was clipped by 1 base and J by 7 bases; unmatched bases: 7. The CDR3 spells CASSLFGTGLNEAFF. Here the CDR3 DNA reads TGTGCCAGCAGTTTATTTGGGACAGGGTTAAATGAAGCTTTCTTT.

This chain links TRBV2 with TRBJ2-7; TRBD1 matches at 9 bases. V lost 3 bases to trimming and J lost 5 bases; unmatched junction nucleotides: 5. Germline CDR1 reads SNHLY; CDR2 reads FYNNEI. The CDR3 sequence is 14 residues long. The CDR3 region is CASSDRTGANEQYF. The DNA of the CDR3 is TGTGCCAGCAGTGATAGGACAGGGGCCAACGAGCAGTACTTC.

This chain uses TRBV11-3 with TRBJ1-1; no clear D. Germline V gene sequence: CDR1 SGHNT, CDR2 YENEEA. V shed 5 bases and J shed 1 base, with 8 bases lying between them. There are 13 residues in the CDR3. The CDR3, as DNA: TGTGCCAGCAGCCAAAGGAGGAACACTGAAGCTTTCTTT. The encoded protein is CASSQRRNTEAFF.

The table lists this clone with a few counts. The gene calls are TRBV21-1 and TRBJ1-1; TRBD1, the table's D call, lacks a check against the DNA. TRBV21-1 is described as a pseudogene. The CDR3 spans 16 residues. CDR3 nucleotides: TGTGCCAGCTATAGACCGGGACAGGGGGTGAACACTGAAGCTTTCTTT. It specifies CASYRPGQGVNTEAFF.

This clone was seen only a few times. This CDR3 is CATSRDWGGGVNQPQHF. In DNA, the CDR3 is TGTGCCACCAGCAGAGATTGGGGAGGGGGCGTCAATCAGCCCCAGCATTTT. The chain combines TRBV15 with TRBJ1-5; TRBD1 matches at 7 bases. This CDR3 has 17 amino acids. V shed 0 bases and J 3 bases; nucleotides not matched to a gene: 8. Per the germline V gene, CDR1 is LNHNV and CDR2 is YYDKDF (reference sequence).

The chain couples TRBV5-4 to TRBJ1-1; no clear D gene. CDR3 length: 14 residues. The germline V gene encodes CDR1 SGHNT and CDR2 YYREEE (reference sequence). V was cut by 7 bases and J by 1 base, with 14 bases left in between. The CDR3 bases are TGTGCCAGCTGGGATCCGGGATCGAACACTGAAGCTTTCTTT. Protein product: CASWDPGSNTEAFF.

This clone was observed a few times. This chain links TRBV18 with TRBJ1-1; possible D gene TRBD1, 5 bases. The CDR3 covers 11 residues. The germline V gene has CDR1 KGHSH and CDR2 LQKENI. The germline V and J ends were trimmed by 5 bases and 6 bases, with 7 bases remaining between them. As DNA, the CDR3 is TGTGCCAGCTCAGAACAGGCTGAAGCTTTCTTT. It translates to CASSEQAEAFF.

This chain connects TRBV28 to TRBJ2-2; possibly TRBD1 for D (5 bases). Trimming took off 6 bases at V and 5 bases at J, with 13 bases between the two ends. Looked up from germline, CDR1 is MDHEN and CDR2 is SYDVKM. This CDR3 has 14 amino acids. The CDR3 DNA follows: TGTGCCAGCAGACGAATGGGGCGGACCGGGGAGCTGTTTTTT. Translation gives CASRRMGRTGELFF.

This clone has only a few counts. The gene calls are TRBV30 and TRBJ2-7, with a tentative D call TRBD2 (6 bases). Trimming pared 6 bases from V and 2 bases from J, leaving 32 bases between. There are 19 residues in the CDR3. Germline loops: CDR1 GTSNPN, CDR2 SVGIG (reference sequence). DNA for the CDR3: TGTGCCTGCCACCGGGATCGGACATCGTCGGCGGGAAGTCCCTACGAGCAGTACTTC. Amino acid sequence: CACHRDRTSSAGSPYEQYF.

This chain connects TRBV29-1 to TRBJ2-3; no firm D call. Per germline, CDR1 SQVTM and CDR2 ANQGSEA. Trimming took off 8 bases at V and 0 bases at J, with 3 bases between the two ends. The CDR3 loop spans 10 amino acids. The chain's CDR3 is CSLSTDTQYF. The CDR3 DNA reads as TGCAGCCTTAGCACAGATACGCAGTATTTT.

V is TRBV28 and J is TRBJ1-2; D is perhaps TRBD1 (5 bases). CDR1 and CDR2 from the germline V gene are MDHEN and SYDVKM. Trimming shortened V by 5 bases and J by 7 bases, and 14 bases separated the two germline ends. The length of the CDR3 is 13 residues. The CDR3 region is CASSEMGVGGYTF. The CDR3 DNA follows: TGTGCCAGCAGTGAGATGGGGGTTGGTGGCTACACCTTC.

V gene TRBV2 combines with J gene TRBJ2-3; no definite D call. The CDR3 extends over 14 amino acids. Trimming stripped 6 bases from V and 4 bases from J, with 14 bases between. The germline gives CDR1 SNHLY, CDR2 FYNNEI. The CDR3 DNA follows: TGTGCCAGCAGGTCGGAGTATAGTCCAGATACGCAGTATTTT. Translation: CASRSEYSPDTQYF.

The chain uses TRBV19 and TRBJ2-2; 9 positions agree with TRBD2. Per germline, CDR1 LNHDA and CDR2 SQIVND (reference sequence). The V segment lost 3 bases and the J segment 0 bases; nucleotides outside the gene matches: 2. This CDR3 spans 16 amino acids. In DNA form, the CDR3 reads TGTGCCAGTAGTATGGTAGCGGGGGCGAACACCGGGGAGCTGTTTTTT. The encoded protein is CASSMVAGANTGELFF. Full variable domain (outside the CDR3, taken from reference TRBV19 and TRBJ2-2): DGGITQSPKYLFRKEGQNVTLSCEQNLNHDAMYWYRQDPGQGLRLIYYSQIVNDFQKGDIAEGYSVSREKKESFPLTVTSAQKNPTAFYLCASSMVAGANTGELFFGEGSRLTVL.

The CDR3 reads CASSLGILSAGELFF. For the CDR3, the DNA is TGTGCCAGCAGCTTAGGTATCCTCTCGGCCGGGGAGCTGTTTTTT. V usage is TRBV7-2 and J usage is TRBJ2-2; D is uncertain. Trimming removed 1 base from V and 6 bases from J, with 12 bases in between. Germline-derived CDR1 and CDR2 are SGHTA and FQGNSA. The CDR3 covers 15 residues.

The chain combines TRBV28 with TRBJ1-4; D might be TRBD1 (5 bases). The CDR3 contains 16 residues. Trimming took off 2 bases at V and 7 bases at J, with 17 bases between the two ends. The germline CDR1 and CDR2 sequences are MDHEN and SYDVKM. CDR3 protein: CASSLHVRGLSEKLFF. Written as DNA, the CDR3 is TGTGCCAGCAGTTTACATGTTAGGGGTTTGTCTGAAAAACTGTTTTTT.

CDR3 coding DNA: TGCGCCAGCAGCCATCCAGGACGAGGCACAGATACGCAGTATTTT. Protein product: CASSHPGRGTDTQYF. V gene TRBV4-1 combines with J gene TRBJ2-3, with no clear D. The CDR3 extends over 15 amino acids. Germline V lookup: CDR1 MGHRA, CDR2 YSYEKL. Between the trimmed V and J ends, which lost 3 bases and 1 base, there was a span of 11 bases.

The chain links TRBV7-2 to TRBJ2-4; D gene uncertain. Germline CDR1 SGHTA, CDR2 FQGNSA. V was trimmed by 6 bases and J by 1 base, leaving 10 bases between them. The CDR3 totals 14 residues. The CDR3 is CASRLSAAKNIQYF. The CDR3 DNA reads TGTGCCAGCAGGTTAAGCGCGGCCAAAAACATTCAGTACTTC.

The genes are TRBV7-2 and TRBJ2-1; D gene uncertain. V shed 5 bases and J shed 7 bases, with 15 bases lying between them. Per germline, CDR1 SGHTA and CDR2 FQGNSA. The CDR3 covers 14 residues. The CDR3 here is CASSPYPFRNEQFF. The CDR3 DNA reads TGTGCCAGCAGCCCCTATCCCTTCCGGAATGAGCAGTTCTTC.

The chain recombines TRBV7-6 with TRBJ2-3; no definite D call. V was cut by 5 bases and J by 6 bases, with 9 bases left in between. The V gene's germline CDR1 is SGHVS and CDR2 FNYEAQ. The CDR3 totals 12 residues. CDR3 in DNA: TGTGCCAGCAGCAAGATCCTGGATACGCAGTATTTT. This encodes CASSKILDTQYF.

The chain uses TRBV5-1 and TRBJ1-4; unclear D gene. The CDR3 sequence is 15 residues long. The V end lost 4 bases, the J end lost 6 bases, and 16 bases lay between the germline ends. The germline V gene encodes CDR1 SGHRS and CDR2 YFSETQ. CDR3: CASSPHGVEYEKLFF. As DNA, the CDR3 is TGCGCCAGCAGCCCCCACGGGGTGGAGTATGAAAAACTGTTTTTT.

V and J are TRBV7-9 and TRBJ2-7; 8 positions agree with TRBD1. The V gene's germline CDR1 is SEHNR and CDR2 FQNEAQ (reference sequence). The CDR3 totals 15 residues. Losses at the gene ends were 4 bases for V and 4 bases for J; bases not matched to a gene: 9. CDR3 sequence (DNA): TGTGCCAGCAGCTCTAATCGACAGGGGAGATACGAGCAGTACTTC. Residues: CASSSNRQGRYEQYF.

This clone was detected only once. This rearrangement joins TRBV6-1 to TRBJ2-7; a possible D gene is TRBD1 (5 bases). Trimming left V 6 bases short and J 2 bases short, with 11 bases between. Germline V lookup: CDR1 MNHNS, CDR2 SASEGT. The length of the CDR3 is 13 residues. The CDR3 coding sequence is TGTGCCAGCAGCCTAGACAGACCCTACGAGCAGTACTTC. Amino acids: CASSLDRPYEQYF.